The 11 T cell receptor beta chains presented below share a single source sample, sequenced in a study of blood T cell repertoires in COVID-19. The assay was immunoSEQ multiplex PCR, and TCRdb's table has in-frame clones only and misses some. The sample contains more than 20,000 clones, around nine tenths of which appear only once. The sequenced material came from peripheral blood. Every receptor here comes from a man in his 70s with acute or convalescent COVID-19.

J is TRBJ1-2 and V is TRBV19; D is unclear. This CDR3 has 15 residues. Deletions cut 3 bases from V and 8 bases from J, with 19 bases between. Germline V gene data show CDR1 as LNHDA and CDR2 as SQIVND (reference sequence). CDR3 nucleotide sequence: TGTGCCAGTAGTATCCCCCCCGAGGCCGAGGGAGGCTACACCTTC. Translation gives CASSIPPEAEGGYTF.

This clone has just one count. The chain couples TRBV5-1 to TRBJ2-5; possibly TRBD2 for D (5 bases). The germline gives CDR1 SGHRS, CDR2 YFSETQ. V was pared by 1 base and J by 4 bases, with 11 bases between. This CDR3 has 14 amino acids. Here the CDR3 DNA reads TGCGCCAGCAGCTTGATAGCGAAGGGAGAGACCCAGTACTTC. It encodes CASSLIAKGETQYF.

The CDR3 reads CASSISPGGYEQFF. CDR3 bases: TGTGCCAGCAGCATTAGCCCGGGGGGGTATGAGCAGTTCTTC. The V gene is TRBV11-2, the J gene TRBJ2-1, with 8 positions matching TRBD2. Losses at the gene ends were 5 bases for V and 8 bases for J; bases not matched to a gene: 8. Germline V gives CDR1 SGHAT, CDR2 FQNNGV. The length of the CDR3 is 14 residues.

This chain links TRBV6-4 with TRBJ1-5, with D hard to call. The germline gives CDR1 MRHNA, CDR2 SNTAGT. Trimming removed 3 bases at V and 4 bases at J, with 7 bases between. CDR3 length equals 13 residues. This CDR3 is CASSEQVNQPQHF. Written as DNA, the CDR3 is TGTGCCAGCAGTGAACAAGTAAATCAGCCCCAGCATTTT.

The genes are TRBV5-1 and TRBJ2-5, with D unresolved. V dropped 0 bases and J dropped 7 bases, with 16 bases sitting between them. The CDR3 runs 15 residues. Germline CDR1 is SGHRS and CDR2 is YFSETQ. DNA of the CDR3: TGCGCCAGCAGCTTGGGAGGCCCCCGTTCGGGGACCCAGTACTTC. Translation: CASSLGGPRSGTQYF.

This clone was recorded a few times. V usage is TRBV6-5 and J usage is TRBJ2-3; TRBD1 agrees at 7 bases. CDR1 MNHEY and CDR2 SVGAGI come from the germline V gene. The junction had 11 bases not matched to a gene; V was cut back by 10 bases and J by 1 base. The CDR3 is 15 residues long. The CDR3 is CATLLQGFGTDTQYF. In DNA, the CDR3 is TGTGCCACTCTGCTACAGGGGTTCGGCACAGATACGCAGTATTTT.

The CDR3, as DNA: TGTGCCAGCTCAGTTAACCGGGCCAGGGGAGATGAAAAACTGTTTTTT. Translating it yields CASSVNRARGDEKLFF. This rearrangement joins TRBV18 to TRBJ1-4; TRBD1 is a possible D gene (6 bases). Trimming removed 5 bases from V and 6 bases from J, with 19 bases in between. CDR3 length: 16 amino acids. Germline V gene lookup returns CDR1 KGHSH and CDR2 LQKENI.

J is TRBJ2-7 and V is TRBV7-7; possible D gene TRBD1, 6 bases. There are 15 residues in the CDR3. The V end was cut by 5 bases, the J end by 1 base, with 15 bases between. Germline CDR1 and CDR2: SSHAT and FNYEAQ (reference sequence). DNA of the CDR3: TGTGCCAGCAGCCCAGGGGTCTCTAGGTCCTACGAGCAGTACTTC. Translated, it gives CASSPGVSRSYEQYF.

The chain is built from TRBV7-2 and TRBJ1-6; 9 bases map to TRBD1. V lost 5 bases to trimming and J lost 9 bases; unmatched junction nucleotides: 8. The CDR3 is made up of 15 amino acids. CDR1 is SGHTA and CDR2 is FQGNSA in the germline V gene. The CDR3 DNA sequence: TGTGCCAGCAGCATACCGGGACAGGGAAGTTCACCCCTCCACTTT. Translated, it gives CASSIPGQGSSPLHF.

This clone was recorded only once. V gene TRBV6-1 combines with J gene TRBJ2-5, with 9 positions matching TRBD2. Looked up from germline, CDR1 is MNHNS and CDR2 is SASEGT. Unmatched junction bases numbered 15, after V lost 2 bases and J lost 5 bases. The CDR3 spans 18 residues. The CDR3 nucleotides are TGTGCCAGCAGTGAAATCGCCAGCGGGAGGATCTTTGAGGAGACCCAGTACTTC. Protein: CASSEIASGRIFEETQYF.

V gene TRBV2 combines with J gene TRBJ1-3, with 7 nucleotides matching TRBD1. Germline V gene sequence: CDR1 SNHLY, CDR2 FYNNEI. The V gene end was trimmed by 8 bases and the J gene end by 3 bases; junction bases not matched to a gene: 7. CDR3 size: 14 residues. CDR3 region: CASLQGSYGNTIYF. CDR3 nucleotide sequence: TGTGCCAGCCTACAGGGGTCTTATGGAAACACCATATATTTT.